The next 17 T cell receptor beta chains were all read from a single sample in a study of Graves' ophthalmopathy and Graves' hyperthyroidism. TCR beta CDR3 amplification used RNA transcripts. HTBI primers were used in a first-round RT-PCR, which preceded a second-round multiplex PCR. TCRdb fed the multiplex PCR reads into MiXCR, producing one record per CDR3 protein. Of some 240,000 distinct CDR3 sequences detected, around 50% appear once; the ten largest clones hold around 43%. Material: peripheral blood. The receptors stem from an adult man with Graves' ophthalmopathy.

A note on this clonotype: At one boundary the junction diverges from the germline segment, which might be a read error. The chain carries TRBV29-1 and TRBJ2-5; D is perhaps TRBD1 (6 bases). CDR1 and CDR2 from the germline V gene are SQVTM and ANQGSEA. The CDR3 is 14 amino acids. Here the CDR3 reads CASTPSAGEETQYF. The CDR3 DNA reads TGTGCCTCGACCCCTTCTGCAGGGGAAGAGACCCAGTACTTC.

The chain links TRBV18 to TRBJ1-6; no definite D call. The CDR3 loop spans 14 amino acids. V was pared by 2 bases and J by 6 bases, with 8 bases between. Germline assignment: CDR1 KGHSH and CDR2 LQKENI. The CDR3 nucleotides read TGTGCCAGCTCACCAGGGGTTAGTAATTCACCCCTCCACTTT. Protein sequence: CASSPGVSNSPLHF. Full variable domain (outside the CDR3, taken from reference TRBV18 and TRBJ1-6): NAGVMQNPRHLVRRRGQEARLRCSPMKGHSHVYWYRQLPEEGLKFMVYLQKENIIDESGMPKERFSAEFPKEGPSILRIQQVVRGDSAAYFCASSPGVSNSPLHFGNGTRLTVT.

V gene TRBV9 combines with J gene TRBJ1-2; D remains unclear. The length of the CDR3 is 13 residues. V was clipped by 0 bases and J by 4 bases, with 7 bases between them. CDR1 SGDLS and CDR2 YYNGEE come from the germline V gene. The CDR3 bases are TGTGCCAGCAGCGTAGGCGGAATCTATGGCTACACCTTC. Protein sequence: CASSVGGIYGYTF.

This chain joins TRBV7-2 and TRBJ2-5, with a tentative D call TRBD2 (5 bases). V lost 4 bases and J lost 5, with 20 bases in between. The germline CDR1 and CDR2 sequences are SGHTA and FQGNSA. The CDR3 consists of 16 residues. CDR3 DNA: TGTGCCAGCAGCTACGTCGCCGCGAGGGCCGGGGAGACCCAGTACTTC. Its protein product is CASSYVAARAGETQYF. Full variable domain (rest looked up from reference TRBV7-2 and TRBJ2-5): GAGVSQSPSNKVTEKGKDVELRCDPISGHTALYWYRQSLGQGLEFLIYFQGNSAPDKSGLPSDRFSAERTGGSVSTLTIQRTQQEDSAVYLCASSYVAARAGETQYFGPGTRLLVL.

Here the CDR3 DNA reads TGTGCCAGCAGCGGCGGACAGGCAATGAACACTGAAGCTTTCTTT. It encodes CASSGGQAMNTEAFF. This chain joins TRBV7-2 and TRBJ1-1; 7 positions match TRBD1. The CDR3 runs to 15 residues. Germline CDR1 is SGHTA and CDR2 is FQGNSA. Losses at the gene ends were 5 bases for V and 0 bases for J; bases not matched to a gene: 6.

The J gene is TRBJ2-7, the V gene TRBV7-9; D unclear. The CDR3 runs to 14 residues. Germline V gene data show CDR1 as SEHNR and CDR2 as FQNEAQ (reference sequence). Trimming shortened V by 1 base and J by 3 bases, and 10 bases separated the two germline ends. The CDR3 DNA reads TGTGCCAGCAGCTTAGAGTCTTTGTACTACGAGCAGTACTTC. This translates into CASSLESLYYEQYF. The full variable domain, its missing parts supplied by reference TRBV7-9 and TRBJ2-7, is DTGVSQNPRHKITKRGQNVTFRCDPISEHNRLYWYRQTLGQGPEFLTYFQNEAQLEKSRLLSDRFSAERPKGSFSTLEIQRTEQGDSAMYLCASSLESLYYEQYFGPGTRLTVT.

This chain joins TRBV7-3 and TRBJ1-4, with 8 bases identical to TRBD1. CDR3 length: 15 amino acids. Trimming cost V 5 bases and J 6 bases; bases outside gene matches: 8. Looked up from germline, CDR1 is SGHTA and CDR2 is FQGTGA. CDR3 amino acids: CASSIRDRLDEKLFF. The CDR3 DNA reads TGTGCCAGCAGCATACGGGACAGGTTGGATGAAAAACTGTTTTTT.

This clonotype showed up just a few times. The chain links TRBV7-2 to TRBJ1-6, with TRBD1 matching over 8 bases. V lost 5 bases to trimming and J lost 7 bases; unmatched junction nucleotides: 10. The CDR3 consists of 16 residues. From germline, CDR1 is SGHTA and CDR2 FQGNSA. The CDR3 here is CASSPQGAEVNSPLHF. Here the CDR3 DNA reads TGTGCCAGCAGCCCGCAGGGGGCAGAGGTCAATTCACCCCTCCACTTT.

This clonotype came up many times. The rearrangement uses TRBV7-3 and TRBJ1-1; D unclear. This CDR3 comprises 13 residues. Germline CDR1 and CDR2: SGHTA and FQGTGA. The V and J ends lost 3 bases and 1 base respectively, with 6 bases between them. CDR3 residues: CASSFEQNTEAFF. CDR3 DNA: TGTGCCAGCAGCTTTGAGCAGAACACTGAAGCTTTCTTT.

The rearrangement uses TRBV10-3 and TRBJ1-3; possible D gene TRBD1, 6 bases. CDR1 and CDR2 from the germline V gene are ENHRY and SYGVKD. Trimming removed 2 bases at V and 8 bases at J, with 13 bases between. This CDR3 spans 14 amino acids. The chain's CDR3 is CAISEAGDGYTIYF. Written as DNA, the CDR3 is TGTGCCATCAGTGAGGCAGGGGATGGCTACACCATATATTTT.

This clonotype has just a few counts. The chain is built from TRBV12-3 or TRBV12-4 and TRBJ2-7, with 8 bases fitting TRBD2. The V segment lost 9 bases and the J segment 7 bases; nucleotides outside the gene matches: 11. This CDR3 spans 13 amino acids. The CDR3 coding sequence is TGTGCCAGTAGTAAGCGGCCTAGCGGGGAGCAGTACTTC. Protein sequence: CASSKRPSGEQYF.

Ten or more counts support this clonotype. The CDR3 here is CATSDPSAHGSRAGELFF. CDR3 coding DNA: TGTGCCACCAGTGATCCGTCAGCCCACGGGTCGAGGGCCGGGGAGCTGTTTTTT. The chain links TRBV24-1 to TRBJ2-2; D may be TRBD2 (5 bases). V was pared by 3 bases and J by 6 bases, with 22 bases between. This CDR3 spans 18 amino acids. Looked up from germline, CDR1 is KGHDR and CDR2 is SFDVKD.

Turning to this clonotype: With a much larger clone just one base away, this may be a read error. V and J are TRBV7-6 and TRBJ1-1; no definite D call. There are 15 residues in the CDR3. Trimming left V 3 bases short and J 1 base short, with 12 bases between. Germline CDR1 reads SGHVS; CDR2 reads FNYEAQ. CDR3: CASSFQGRGNTEAFF. In nucleotides, the CDR3 is TGTGCCAGCAGCTTTCAAGGACGGGGGAACACTGAAGCTTTCTTT.

This chain links TRBV5-6 with TRBJ1-2; D is unresolved. This CDR3 contains 15 residues. Trimming shortened V by 0 bases and J by 1 base, and 10 bases separated the two germline ends. CDR1 and CDR2 from the germline V gene are SGHDT and YYEEEE. The CDR3 region has the DNA TGTGCCAGCAGCTTGGACATTCGGGGTAACTATGGCTACACCTTC. Amino acids: CASSLDIRGNYGYTF. Supplemented by reference TRBV5-6 and TRBJ1-2, the full variable domain reads DAGVTQSPTHLIKTRGQQVTLRCSPKSGHDTVSWYQQALGQGPQFIFQYYEEEERQRGNFPDRFSGHQFPNYSSELNVNALLLGDSALYLCASSLDIRGNYGYTFGSGTRLTVV.

This chain connects TRBV4-2 to TRBJ1-1, with 7 nucleotides matching TRBD1. Per the germline V gene, CDR1 is LGHNA and CDR2 is YNFKEQ. The CDR3 sequence is 15 residues long. The V segment lost 5 bases and the J segment 8 bases; nucleotides outside the gene matches: 14. This CDR3 is CASSSPLGGDREAFF. The CDR3 coding sequence is TGTGCCAGCAGCTCCCCCCTCGGGGGGGACAGAGAAGCTTTCTTT.

With regard to this clonotype: At one of its ends the junction is not consistent with the germline gene, which may arise from a read error. The genes are TRBV7-3 and TRBJ2-5; TRBD2 is a possible D gene (7 bases). Germline V CDR1 and CDR2: SGHTA, FQGTGA. The CDR3 covers 15 residues. CDR3 DNA sequence: TGTGCCAGCAGCGCCACGGGGGGCGGCCAAGCGACCCAGTACTTC. It translates to CASSATGGGQATQYF.

CDR3 in DNA: TGTGCCAGCAGCCTACCGGGCGGGCCGGGCACTGAAGCTTTCTTT. Amino acids: CASSLPGGPGTEAFF. The chain joins TRBV7-2 to TRBJ1-1; D is undetermined. Germline assignment: CDR1 SGHTA and CDR2 FQGNSA. This CDR3 is 15 amino acids long. Between the trimmed V and J ends, which lost 5 bases and 4 bases, there was a span of 17 bases. The complete variable domain, with remaining parts taken from reference TRBV7-2 and TRBJ1-1, reads GAGVSQSPSNKVTEKGKDVELRCDPISGHTALYWYRQSLGQGLEFLIYFQGNSAPDKSGLPSDRFSAERTGGSVSTLTIQRTQQEDSAVYLCASSLPGGPGTEAFFGQGTRLTVV.